The clone carrying this T cell receptor (beta chain) appeared many times. Its antigen is currently unknown. This specimen belongs to a study of glioma-infiltrating T cells. Study results and caveats: Above-expected tissue-blood divergence occurred in all gliomas, most in low-grade ones. Very few CDR3 sequences were shared between tissue and blood.

TCR alpha and beta CDR3 regions were amplified from RNA using iRepertoire nested multiplex PCR. Tissue mRNA or PBMC total RNA, roughly 90-400 ng, went into one-step reverse transcription and amplification. From the multiplex PCR reads, TCRdb called clonotypes with MiXCR, one entry per CDR3 protein. Among some 85,000 distinct CDR3 sequences listed, about 23% were seen once. What was sequenced was glioma tissue, nonneoplastic brain tissue, or PBMCs (not recorded which). The sequence derives from a human donor with low-grade glioma or glioblastoma, undergoing nonglioma brain surgery, or in good health (not recorded which).

The CDR3 loop is CASSLGGGGETQYF. For the CDR3, the DNA is TGTGCCAGCAGCTTAGGCGGGGGCGGAGAGACCCAGTACTTC. The J gene is TRBJ2-5, the V gene TRBV7-2; weak D call: TRBD2 (7 bases). The CDR3 is 14 residues long. Germline assignment: CDR1 SGHTA and CDR2 FQGNSA. V shed 1 base and J shed 4 bases, with 10 bases lying between them.